The clone carrying this T cell receptor beta chain was seen ten or more times. Its antigen is not known. The CDR3 runs to 15 residues. Looked up from germline, CDR1 is SGHRS and CDR2 is YFSETQ. Trimming shortened V by 3 bases and J by 2 bases, and 13 bases separated the two germline ends. RNA transcripts yielded amplified TCR beta CDR3 regions. RT-PCR in the first round (using the HTBI primer set) targeted the TCR CDR3. TCRdb ran MiXCR on the multiplex PCR reads and lists one entry per CDR3 protein. The profile covers more than 450,000 distinct CDR3 sequences, with less than 15% appearing a single time and over 11% taken by the ten largest. The data originate from a study of T cells in Graves' hyperthyroidism and ophthalmopathy. Whole-study findings and limits: Appearing also in blood were most of the thyroid clonotypes expanded above 0.001. Ophthalmopathy, as predicted by the model, came a median about seven months after the prediction.

The specimen sequenced was blood. This sequence joins TRBV5-1 and TRBJ2-3; no definite D call. The clonotype originates from a woman in her 40s with Graves' hyperthyroidism. The CDR3 nucleotides are TGCGCCAGCAGCTCTACCCTCGGAACCACAGATACGCAGTATTTT. Its protein product is CASSSTLGTTDTQYF.